This TCR beta chain is drawn from a study of Graves' ophthalmopathy and Graves' hyperthyroidism. Amplification of TCR beta CDR3 regions used RNA transcripts. First-round RT-PCR with HTBI primers preceded a second-round multiplex PCR. TCRdb reprocessed the multiplex PCR reads with MiXCR, giving one entry per CDR3 protein. In the table there are tens of thousands of distinct CDR3 sequences, 52% of which are singletons. This clonotype showed up many times. The CDR3 has 13 residues. CDR1 MNHEY and CDR2 SVGEGT come from the germline V gene. Trimming took 6 bases from V and 0 from J, leaving 8 bases between them.

The chain uses TRBV6-2 or TRBV6-3 and TRBJ1-1; D call uncertain. This sequence was found in an adult man with Graves' ophthalmopathy. The sequenced material came from peripheral blood. The CDR3: CASRRVVNTEAFF. In DNA, the CDR3 is TGTGCCAGCAGGAGAGTGGTGAACACTGAAGCTTTCTTT.